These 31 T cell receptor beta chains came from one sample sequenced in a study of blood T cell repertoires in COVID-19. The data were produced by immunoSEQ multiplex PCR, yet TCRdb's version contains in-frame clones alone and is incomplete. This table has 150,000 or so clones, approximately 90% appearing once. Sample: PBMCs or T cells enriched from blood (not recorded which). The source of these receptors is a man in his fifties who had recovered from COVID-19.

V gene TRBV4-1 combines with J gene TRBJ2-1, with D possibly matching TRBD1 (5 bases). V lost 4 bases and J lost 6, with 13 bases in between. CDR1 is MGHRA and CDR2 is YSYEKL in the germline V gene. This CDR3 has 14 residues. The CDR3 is CASSRKQGGNEQFF. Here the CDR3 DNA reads TGCGCCAGCAGCCGGAAGCAGGGTGGCAATGAGCAGTTCTTC.

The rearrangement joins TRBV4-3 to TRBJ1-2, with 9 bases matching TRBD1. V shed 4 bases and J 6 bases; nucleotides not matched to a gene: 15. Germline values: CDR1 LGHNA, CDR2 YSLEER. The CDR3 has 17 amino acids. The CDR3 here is CASSLKLTGTGMNGYTF. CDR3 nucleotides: TGCGCCAGCAGCCTCAAGCTAACCGGGACAGGGATGAATGGCTACACCTTC.

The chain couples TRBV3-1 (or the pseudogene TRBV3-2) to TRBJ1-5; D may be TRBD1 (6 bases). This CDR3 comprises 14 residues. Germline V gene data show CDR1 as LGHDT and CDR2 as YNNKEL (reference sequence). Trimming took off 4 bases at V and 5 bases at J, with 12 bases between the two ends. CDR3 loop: CASSPFRTDQPQHF. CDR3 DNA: TGTGCCAGCAGCCCTTTTCGGACAGATCAGCCCCAGCATTTT.

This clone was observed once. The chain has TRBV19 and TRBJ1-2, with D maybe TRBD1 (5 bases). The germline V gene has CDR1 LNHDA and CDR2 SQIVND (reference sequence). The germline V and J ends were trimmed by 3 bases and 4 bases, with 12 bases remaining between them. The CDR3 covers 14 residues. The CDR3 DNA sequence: TGTGCCAGTAGTATCCAGGGTGAAACCTATGGCTACACCTTC. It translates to CASSIQGETYGYTF.

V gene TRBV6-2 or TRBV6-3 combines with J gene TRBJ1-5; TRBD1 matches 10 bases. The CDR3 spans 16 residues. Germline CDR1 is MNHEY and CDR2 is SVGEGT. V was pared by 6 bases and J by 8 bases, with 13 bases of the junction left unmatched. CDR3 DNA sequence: TGTGCCAGCAGCCCTGCTCTGACAGGGGGCGAGGAGCCCCAGCATTTT. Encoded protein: CASSPALTGGEEPQHF.

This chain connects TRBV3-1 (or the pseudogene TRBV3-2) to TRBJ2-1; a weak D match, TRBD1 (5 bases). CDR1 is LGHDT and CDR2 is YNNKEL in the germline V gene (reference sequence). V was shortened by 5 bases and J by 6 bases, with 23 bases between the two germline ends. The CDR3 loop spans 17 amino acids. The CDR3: CASSSRRSGQTANEQFF. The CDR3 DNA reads TGTGCCAGCAGCTCCCGCCGGTCAGGGCAGACGGCCAATGAGCAGTTCTTC.

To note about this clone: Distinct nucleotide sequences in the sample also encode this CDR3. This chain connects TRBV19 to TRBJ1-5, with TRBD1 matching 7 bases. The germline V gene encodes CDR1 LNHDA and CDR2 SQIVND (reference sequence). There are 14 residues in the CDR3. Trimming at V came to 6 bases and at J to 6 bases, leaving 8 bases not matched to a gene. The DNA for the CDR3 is TGTGCCAGTAGCAGACAGGGAGGAGGTCAGCCCCAGCATTTT. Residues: CASSRQGGGQPQHF.

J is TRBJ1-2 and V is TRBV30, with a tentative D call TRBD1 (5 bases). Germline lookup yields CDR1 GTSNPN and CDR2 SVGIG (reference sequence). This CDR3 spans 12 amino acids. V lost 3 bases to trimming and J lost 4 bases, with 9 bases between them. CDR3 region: CAWSAGSYGYTF. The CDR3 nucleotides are TGTGCCTGGAGCGCAGGGTCCTATGGCTACACCTTC.

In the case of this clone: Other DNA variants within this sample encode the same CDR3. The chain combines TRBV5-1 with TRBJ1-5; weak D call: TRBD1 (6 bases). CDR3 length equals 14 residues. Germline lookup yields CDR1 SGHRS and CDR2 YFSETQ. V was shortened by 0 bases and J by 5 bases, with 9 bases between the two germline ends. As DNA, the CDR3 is TGCGCCAGCAGCTTGGTGGCAGGGGATCAGCCCCAGCATTTT. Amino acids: CASSLVAGDQPQHF.

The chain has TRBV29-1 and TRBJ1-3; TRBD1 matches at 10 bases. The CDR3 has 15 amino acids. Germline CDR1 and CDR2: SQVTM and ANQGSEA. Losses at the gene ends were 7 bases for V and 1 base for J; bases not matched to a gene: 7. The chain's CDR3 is CSAVPGQGSGNTIYF. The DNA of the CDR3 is TGCAGCGCAGTCCCGGGACAGGGGTCTGGAAACACCATATATTTT.

Written as DNA, the CDR3 is TGTGCCAGCAGCAACACAGGGCGTAACACTGAAGCTTTCTTT. It is translated as CASSNTGRNTEAFF. The V call is TRBV7-9, the J call TRBJ1-1, with D possibly TRBD1 on 6 matching bases. V was shortened by 5 bases and J by 2 bases, with 12 bases between the two germline ends. Germline V gene sequence: CDR1 SEHNR, CDR2 FQNEAQ (reference sequence). This CDR3 comprises 14 residues.

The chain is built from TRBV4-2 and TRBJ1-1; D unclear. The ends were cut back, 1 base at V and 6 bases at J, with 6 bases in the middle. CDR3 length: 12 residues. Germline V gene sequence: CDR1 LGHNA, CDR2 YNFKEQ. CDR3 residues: CASSQGEAEAFF. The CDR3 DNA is TGTGCCAGCAGCCAAGGGGAGGCTGAAGCTTTCTTT.

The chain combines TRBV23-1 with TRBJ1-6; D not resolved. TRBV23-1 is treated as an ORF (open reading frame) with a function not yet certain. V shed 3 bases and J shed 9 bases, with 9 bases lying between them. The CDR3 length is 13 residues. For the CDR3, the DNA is TGCGCCAGCAGTCATGGCGGGCCTTCACCCCTCCACTTT. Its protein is CASSHGGPSPLHF.

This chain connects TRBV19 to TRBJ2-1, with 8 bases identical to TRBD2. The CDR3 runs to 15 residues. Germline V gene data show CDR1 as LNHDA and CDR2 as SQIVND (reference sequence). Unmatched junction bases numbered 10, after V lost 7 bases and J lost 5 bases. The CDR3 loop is CASTVRRGVNNEQFF. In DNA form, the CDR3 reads TGTGCCAGTACAGTGAGGCGGGGGGTAAACAATGAGCAGTTCTTC.

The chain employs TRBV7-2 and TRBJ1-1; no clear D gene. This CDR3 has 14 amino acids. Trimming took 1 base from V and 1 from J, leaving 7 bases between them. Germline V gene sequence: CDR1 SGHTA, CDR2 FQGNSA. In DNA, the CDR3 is TGTGCCAGCAGCTTAGTCGCCGGGAACACTGAAGCTTTCTTT. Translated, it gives CASSLVAGNTEAFF.

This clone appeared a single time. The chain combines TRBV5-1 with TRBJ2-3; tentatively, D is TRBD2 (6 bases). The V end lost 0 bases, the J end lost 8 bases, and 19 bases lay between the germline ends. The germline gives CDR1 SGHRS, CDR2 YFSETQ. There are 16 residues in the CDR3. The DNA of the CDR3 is TGCGCCAGCAGCTTGGAAAGGGGCGCCGGGACTGGTACGCAGTATTTT. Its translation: CASSLERGAGTGTQYF.

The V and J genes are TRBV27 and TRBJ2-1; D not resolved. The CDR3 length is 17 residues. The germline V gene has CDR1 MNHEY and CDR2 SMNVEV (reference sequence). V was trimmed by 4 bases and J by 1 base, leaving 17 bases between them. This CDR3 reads CASSSTGSIRSYNEQFF. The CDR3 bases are TGTGCCAGCAGTTCGACGGGTAGCATACGGTCCTACAATGAGCAGTTCTTC.

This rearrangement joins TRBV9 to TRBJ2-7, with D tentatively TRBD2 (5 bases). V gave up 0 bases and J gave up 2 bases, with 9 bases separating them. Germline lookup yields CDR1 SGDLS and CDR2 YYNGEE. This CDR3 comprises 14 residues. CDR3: CASSVDSGTYEQYF. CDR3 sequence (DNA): TGTGCCAGCAGCGTAGACAGCGGCACCTACGAGCAGTACTTC.

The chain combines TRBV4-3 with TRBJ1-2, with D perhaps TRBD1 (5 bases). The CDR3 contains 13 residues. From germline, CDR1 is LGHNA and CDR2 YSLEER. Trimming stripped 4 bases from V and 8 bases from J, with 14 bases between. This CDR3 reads CASSLSTRGGYTF. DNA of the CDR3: TGCGCCAGCAGCCTTTCCACCCGGGGGGGCTACACCTTC.

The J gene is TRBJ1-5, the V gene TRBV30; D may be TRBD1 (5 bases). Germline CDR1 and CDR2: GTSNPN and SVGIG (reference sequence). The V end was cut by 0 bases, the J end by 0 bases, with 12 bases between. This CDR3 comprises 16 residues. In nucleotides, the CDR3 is TGTGCCTGGAGTGTCGGGGGAACTCATAGCAATCAGCCCCAGCATTTT. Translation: CAWSVGGTHSNQPQHF. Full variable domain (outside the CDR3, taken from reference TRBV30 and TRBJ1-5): SQTIHQWPATLVQPVGSPLSLECTVEGTSNPNLYWYRQAAGRGLQLLFYSVGIGQISSEVPQNLSASRPQDRQFILSSKKLLLSDSGFYLCAWSVGGTHSNQPQHFGDGTRLSIL.

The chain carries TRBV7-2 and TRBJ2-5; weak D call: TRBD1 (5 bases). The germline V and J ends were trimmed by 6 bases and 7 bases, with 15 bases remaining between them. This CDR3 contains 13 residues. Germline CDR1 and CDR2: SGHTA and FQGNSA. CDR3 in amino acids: CASSAQGLLTQYF. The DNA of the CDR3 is TGTGCCAGCAGTGCTCAGGGTCTATTGACCCAGTACTTC.

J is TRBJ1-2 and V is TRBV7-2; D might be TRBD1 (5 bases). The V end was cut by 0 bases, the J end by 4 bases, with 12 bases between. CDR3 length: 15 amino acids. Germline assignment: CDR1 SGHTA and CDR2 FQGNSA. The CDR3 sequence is CASSLAAGTTYGYTF. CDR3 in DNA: TGTGCCAGCAGCTTAGCGGCGGGGACGACCTATGGCTACACCTTC.

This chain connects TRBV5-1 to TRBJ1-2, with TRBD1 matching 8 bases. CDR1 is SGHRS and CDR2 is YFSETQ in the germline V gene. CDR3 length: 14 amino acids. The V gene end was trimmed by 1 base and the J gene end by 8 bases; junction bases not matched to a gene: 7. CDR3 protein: CASSLQGADGGYTF. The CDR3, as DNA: TGCGCCAGCAGCTTGCAGGGGGCAGATGGCGGCTACACCTTC. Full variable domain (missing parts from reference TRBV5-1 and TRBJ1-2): KAGVTQTPRYLIKTRGQQVTLSCSPISGHRSVSWYQQTPGQGLQFLFEYFSETQRNKGNFPGRFSGRQFSNSRSEMNVSTLELGDSALYLCASSLQGADGGYTFGSGTRLTVV.

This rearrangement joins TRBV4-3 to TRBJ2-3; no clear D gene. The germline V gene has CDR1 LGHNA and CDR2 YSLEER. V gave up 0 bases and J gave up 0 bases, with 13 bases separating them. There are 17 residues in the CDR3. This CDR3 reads CASSQDSVRPSTDTQYF. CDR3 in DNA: TGCGCCAGCAGCCAAGATTCGGTGCGGCCTAGCACAGATACGCAGTATTTT.

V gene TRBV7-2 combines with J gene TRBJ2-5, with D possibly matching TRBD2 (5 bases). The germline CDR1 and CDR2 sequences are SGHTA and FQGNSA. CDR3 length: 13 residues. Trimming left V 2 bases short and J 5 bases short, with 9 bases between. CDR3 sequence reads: CASSLTRSETQYF. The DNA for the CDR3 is TGTGCCAGCAGCTTAACTAGGTCTGAGACCCAGTACTTC.

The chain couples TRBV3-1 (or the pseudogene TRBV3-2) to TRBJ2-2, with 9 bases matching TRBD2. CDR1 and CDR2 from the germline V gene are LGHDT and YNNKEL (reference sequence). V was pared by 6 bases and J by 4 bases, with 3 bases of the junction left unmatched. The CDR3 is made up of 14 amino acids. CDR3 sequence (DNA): TGTGCCAGCAGTCTAGCGGGGAGCACCGGGGAGCTGTTTTTT. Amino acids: CASSLAGSTGELFF.

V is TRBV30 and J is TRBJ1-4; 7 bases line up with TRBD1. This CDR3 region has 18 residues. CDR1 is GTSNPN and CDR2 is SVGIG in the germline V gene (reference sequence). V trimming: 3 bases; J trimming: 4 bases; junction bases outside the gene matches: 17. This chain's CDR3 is CAWRALRSKGQNNEKLFF. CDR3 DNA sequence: TGTGCCTGGAGGGCGTTACGTAGTAAGGGACAGAATAATGAAAAACTGTTTTTT.

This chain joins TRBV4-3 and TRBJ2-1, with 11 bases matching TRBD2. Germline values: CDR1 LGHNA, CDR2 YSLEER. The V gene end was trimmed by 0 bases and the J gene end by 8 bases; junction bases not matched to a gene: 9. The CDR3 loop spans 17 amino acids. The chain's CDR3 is CASSQDRTSGSWDEQFF. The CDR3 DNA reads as TGCGCCAGCAGCCAAGATCGCACTAGCGGGAGTTGGGATGAGCAGTTCTTC.

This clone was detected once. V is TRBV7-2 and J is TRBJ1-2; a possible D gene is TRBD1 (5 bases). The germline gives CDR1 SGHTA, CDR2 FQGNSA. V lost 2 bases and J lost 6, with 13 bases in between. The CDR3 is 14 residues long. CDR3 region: CASSLYVGGNGYTF. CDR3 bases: TGTGCCAGCAGCTTATATGTGGGGGGGAATGGCTACACCTTC.

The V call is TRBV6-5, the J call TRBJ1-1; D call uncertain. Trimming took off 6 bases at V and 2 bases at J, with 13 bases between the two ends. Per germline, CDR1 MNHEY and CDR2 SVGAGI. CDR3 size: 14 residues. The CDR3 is CASSSITGNTEAFF. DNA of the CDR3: TGTGCCAGCAGCTCGATTACGGGAAACACTGAAGCTTTCTTT.

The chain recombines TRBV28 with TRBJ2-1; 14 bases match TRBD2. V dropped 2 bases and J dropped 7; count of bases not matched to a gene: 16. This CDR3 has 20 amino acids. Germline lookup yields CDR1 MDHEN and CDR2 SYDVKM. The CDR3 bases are TGTGCCAGCAGTTTACCAACCACCGGGACTAGCGGGAGTACTTTGAATGAGCAGTTCTTC. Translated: CASSLPTTGTSGSTLNEQFF.